The rows below give T cell receptor beta chains drawn from one sample of a study of CD8 T cells in Susac syndrome. TCRdb used MiXCR to reprocess the immunoSEQ multiplex PCR reads, holding one entry per CDR3 protein. The profile shows under 200,000 distinct CDR3 sequences, over 75% of them singletons. The source material was CD4+ T cells from PBMCs. The receptors derive from a human donor with Susac syndrome. The CDR3 runs from the conserved cysteine through the conserved F or W. D genes are given only for firm matches. Rows give clone size only sometimes, using once, few, many, or a class for an expanded clone.

clone size,J gene,CDR3 length,V gene,D gene,CDR3 protein,CDR3 DNA
NA,TRBJ1-2,14,TRBV20-1,TRBD1,CSAREDRGHYGYTF,TGCAGTGCTAGAGAGGACAGGGGACACTATGGCTACACCTTC
NA,TRBJ2-1,17,TRBV19,TRBD2,CASSDRTSGRVHNEQFF,TGTGCCAGTAGTGACCGGACTAGCGGGAGGGTCCACAATGAGCAGTTCTTC
NA,TRBJ1-1,12,TRBV12-3/TRBV12-4,NA,CASSQQGTEVFF,TGTGCCAGCAGTCAACAGGGCACTGAAGTTTTCTTT
once,TRBJ2-4,12,TRBV30,NA,CAWSVQGDIQYF,TGTGCCTGGAGTGTACAAGGGGACATTCAGTACTTC
NA,TRBJ2-1,15,TRBV5-1,NA,CASSLTGVAGNEQFF,TGCGCCAGCAGCTTAACGGGAGTGGCAGGAAATGAGCAGTTCTTC
NA,TRBJ2-5,16,TRBV20-1,NA,CSARDRGGTEQETQYF,TGCAGTGCTAGAGATCGAGGCGGGACAGAGCAAGAGACCCAGTACTTC
NA,TRBJ2-1,12,TRBV20-1,NA,CSASNGYNEQFF,TGCAGTGCTAGTAACGGTTACAATGAGCAGTTCTTC
NA,TRBJ2-5,15,TRBV29-1,NA,CSASQGTGGGETQYF,TGCAGCGCCTCCCAGGGGACGGGAGGAGGAGAGACCCAGTACTTC
NA,TRBJ2-3,16,TRBV20-1,TRBD2,CSARDHWTSGTDTQYF,TGCAGTGCTAGAGATCATTGGACTAGCGGCACAGATACGCAGTATTTT
NA,TRBJ2-5,13,TRBV5-1,NA,CASSWGVKETQYF,TGCGCCAGCTCCTGGGGGGTAAAAGAGACCCAGTACTTC
NA,TRBJ2-2,16,TRBV2,NA,CASCPRLGGPGGELFF,TGTGCCAGCTGCCCTAGATTGGGGGGGCCGGGCGGGGAGCTGTTTTTT
NA,TRBJ1-4,12,TRBV18,NA,CASSPRNEKLFF,TGTGCCAGCTCACCACGAAATGAAAAACTGTTTTTT
NA,TRBJ2-3,15,TRBV6-1,NA,CASNPLATSTDTQYF,TGTGCCAGCAATCCCCTGGCAACAAGCACAGATACGCAGTATTTT
NA,TRBJ2-7,15,TRBV10-1,TRBD2,CASSDGSGGAYEQYF,TGCGCCAGCAGTGATGGGTCGGGAGGGGCCTACGAGCAGTACTTC
NA,TRBJ1-1,17,TRBV19,NA,CASSIPTKTARNTEAFF,TGTGCCAGTAGTATCCCCACCAAGACCGCGCGGAACACTGAAGCTTTCTTT
NA,TRBJ1-4,12,TRBV12-3/TRBV12-4,NA,CASSLLTEKLFF,TGTGCCAGCAGTCTCCTGACTGAAAAACTGTTTTTT
NA,TRBJ1-5,14,TRBV6-5,NA,CASRERGAEQPQHF,TGTGCCAGCAGGGAAAGGGGGGCCGAGCAGCCCCAGCATTTT
NA,TRBJ2-7,13,TRBV20-1,TRBD1,CSALDRTGGGSYF,TGCAGTGCTCTAGATCGGACAGGGGGTGGGTCGTACTTC
NA,TRBJ2-7,14,TRBV7-2,NA,CASSLSREYYEQYF,TGTGCCAGCAGCTTAAGCAGGGAATACTACGAGCAGTACTTC
NA,TRBJ1-1,13,TRBV27,NA,CASSPGQHTEAFF,TGTGCCAGCAGTCCCGGACAGCACACTGAAGCTTTCTTT
NA,TRBJ2-3,12,TRBV2,NA,CASSYGEDTQYF,TGTGCCAGCAGTTATGGTGAAGATACGCAGTATTTT
NA,TRBJ1-2,14,TRBV28,TRBD1,CASRTWDRNYGYTF,TGTGCCAGCAGGACGTGGGACAGAAACTATGGCTACACCTTC
NA,TRBJ1-2,15,TRBV5-4,NA,CASSWGVGANYGYTF,TGTGCCAGCAGCTGGGGGGTCGGGGCTAACTATGGCTACACCTTC
NA,TRBJ2-3,14,TRBV20-1,TRBD1,CSAPKAGGPDTQYF,TGCAGTGCCCCGAAGGCAGGGGGCCCAGATACGCAGTATTTT
NA,TRBJ1-1,16,TRBV13,NA,CASSLSLKTGNTEAFF,TGTGCCAGCAGCTTATCCCTCAAAACAGGGAACACTGAAGCTTTCTTT
NA,TRBJ1-4,13,TRBV4-1,NA,CASSQVLPEKLFF,TGCGCCAGCAGCCAAGTCCTGCCCGAAAAACTGTTTTTT
NA,TRBJ2-1,15,TRBV18,TRBD1,CASSQSTGHGDEQFF,TGTGCCAGCTCACAGTCGACAGGGCATGGGGATGAGCAGTTCTTC
NA,TRBJ2-1,17,TRBV2,TRBD2,CASSGGLAQTLYNEQFF,TGTGCCAGCAGTGGGGGACTAGCCCAAACCCTCTACAATGAGCAGTTCTTC
NA,TRBJ1-1,13,TRBV5-4,TRBD1,CASSGRQGSEAFF,TGTGCCAGCAGCGGAAGACAGGGCTCTGAAGCTTTCTTT
once,TRBJ2-5,14,TRBV20-1,TRBD2,CSAGSGTSVETQYF,TGCAGTGCTGGCTCCGGGACTAGCGTAGAGACCCAGTACTTC
NA,TRBJ2-7,13,TRBV28,NA,CASTGSSIGEQYF,TGTGCCAGCACCGGGAGTTCGATCGGGGAGCAGTACTTC